This TCR beta chain is drawn from a study of post-analysis software for immune sequencing data. Overall study findings and caveats: Among multiple sclerosis patients, normalized Chao1 diversity was significantly below that of controls. Higher frequency in patients than in controls was seen for roughly five TRBV segments, with TRBV5-6, TRBV5-1 and TRBV20-1 among them.

This CDR3 contains 15 residues. Germline V lookup: CDR1 LGHDT, CDR2 YNNKEL (reference sequence). Trimming took 5 bases from V and 3 from J, leaving 14 bases between them. Tagging with unique molecular identifiers was a feature of the TCR beta cDNA libraries. TCRdb called the PCR reads again in MiXCR, with one record for every CDR3 protein. The repertoire holds hundreds of thousands of distinct CDR3 sequences, about 32% seen once, with roughly 0.53% in the top ten. Concerning this clonotype itself: The antigen remains unidentified.

V is TRBV3-1 and J is TRBJ1-5, with D possibly matching TRBD1 (5 bases). Sequencing was carried out using blood. This sequence originates from a girl aged 10-17 years with multiple sclerosis. CDR3 DNA sequence: TGTGCCAGCAGCAAAAGCGAGACAGACAATCAGCCCCAGCATTTT. Translated, it gives CASSKSETDNQPQHF.